The entry below describes one T cell receptor beta chain. Its antigen remains unknown. The data originate from a study of shared clonotypes between healthy human individuals. Study-wide points: Memory subsets had estimated richness that was generally smaller than that of naive subsets.

This CDR3 comprises 14 residues. Germline values: CDR1 SGHRS, CDR2 YFSETQ. J was trimmed by 3 bases and V by 4 bases; bases with no gene match: 5. It was across several immunoSEQ plates that each subset's genomic DNA was evenly split. TCRdb's table, derived via immunoSEQ multiplex PCR, lists solely in-frame clones and lacks some. The sample carries about 380,000 clones, about 96% recorded once. This TCR came from a man younger than 45 in good health. J is TRBJ2-7 and V is TRBV5-1; 9 bases match TRBD2. Sequences were obtained from memory CD8+ T cells sorted from blood. As for subset: CD45RO+ cells pooled with CCR7-negative TemRA cells. CDR3 protein: CASSPGGGVYEQYF. The CDR3 coding sequence is TGCGCCAGCAGCCCCGGCGGGGGGGTCTACGAGCAGTACTTC.